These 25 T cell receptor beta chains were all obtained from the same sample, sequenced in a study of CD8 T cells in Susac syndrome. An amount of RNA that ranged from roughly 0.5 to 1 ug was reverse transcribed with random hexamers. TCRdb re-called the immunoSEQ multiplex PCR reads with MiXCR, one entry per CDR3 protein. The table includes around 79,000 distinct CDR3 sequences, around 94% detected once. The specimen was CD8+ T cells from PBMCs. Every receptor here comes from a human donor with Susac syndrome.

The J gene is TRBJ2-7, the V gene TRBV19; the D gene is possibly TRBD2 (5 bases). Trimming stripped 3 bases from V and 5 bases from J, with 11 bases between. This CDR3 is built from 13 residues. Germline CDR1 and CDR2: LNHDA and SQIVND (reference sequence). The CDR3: CASSITGFNEQYF. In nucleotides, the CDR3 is TGTGCCAGTAGTATTACGGGGTTCAACGAGCAGTACTTC.

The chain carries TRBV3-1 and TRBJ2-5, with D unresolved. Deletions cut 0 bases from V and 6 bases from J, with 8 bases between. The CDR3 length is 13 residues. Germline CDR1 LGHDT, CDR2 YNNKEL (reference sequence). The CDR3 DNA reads TGTGCCAGCAGCCAAGAAGGGTGGCAGACCCAGTACTTC. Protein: CASSQEGWQTQYF.

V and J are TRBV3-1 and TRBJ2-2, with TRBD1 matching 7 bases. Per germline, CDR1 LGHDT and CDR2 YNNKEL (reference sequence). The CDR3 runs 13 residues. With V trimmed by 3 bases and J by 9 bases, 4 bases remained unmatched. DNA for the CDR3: TGTGCCAGCAGCCATGTCAGGGGGAGGGAGCTGTTTTTT. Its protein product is CASSHVRGRELFF.

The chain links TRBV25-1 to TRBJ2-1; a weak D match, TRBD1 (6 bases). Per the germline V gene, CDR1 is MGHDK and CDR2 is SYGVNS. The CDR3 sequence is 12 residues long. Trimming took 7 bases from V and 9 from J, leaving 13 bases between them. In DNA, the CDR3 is TGTGCCAGCACAACCGGACAGACTGAGCAGTTCTTC. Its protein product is CASTTGQTEQFF. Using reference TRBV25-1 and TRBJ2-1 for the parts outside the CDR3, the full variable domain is EADIYQTPRYLVIGTGKKITLECSQTMGHDKMYWYQQDPGMELHLIHYSYGVNSTEKGDLSSESTVSRIRTEHFPLTLESARPSHTSQYLCASTTGQTEQFFGPGTRLTVL.

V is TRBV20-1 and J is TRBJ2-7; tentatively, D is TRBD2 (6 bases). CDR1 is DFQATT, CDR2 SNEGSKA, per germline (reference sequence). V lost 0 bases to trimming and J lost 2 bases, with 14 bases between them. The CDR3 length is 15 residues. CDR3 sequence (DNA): TGCAGTGCTAGAGATCGGCGGGGCTTAACCTACGAGCAGTACTTC. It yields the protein CSARDRRGLTYEQYF.

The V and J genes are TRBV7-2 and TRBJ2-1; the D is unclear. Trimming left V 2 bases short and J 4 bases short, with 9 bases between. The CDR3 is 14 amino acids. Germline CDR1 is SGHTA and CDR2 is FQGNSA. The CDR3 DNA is TGTGCCAGCAGCTTAAACTTGCGATACAATGAGCAGTTCTTC. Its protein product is CASSLNLRYNEQFF.

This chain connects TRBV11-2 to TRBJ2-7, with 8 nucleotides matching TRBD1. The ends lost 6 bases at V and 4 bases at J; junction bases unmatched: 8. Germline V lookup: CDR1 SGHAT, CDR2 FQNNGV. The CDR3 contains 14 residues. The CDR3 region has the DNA TGTGCCAGCAGTCACTGGGACAGGAAATACGAGCAGTACTTC. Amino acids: CASSHWDRKYEQYF.

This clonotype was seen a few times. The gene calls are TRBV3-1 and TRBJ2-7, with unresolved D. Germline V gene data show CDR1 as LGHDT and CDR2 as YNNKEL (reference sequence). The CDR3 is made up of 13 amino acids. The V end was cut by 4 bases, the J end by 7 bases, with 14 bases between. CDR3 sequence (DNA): TGTGCCAGCAGCCGAGCTTGGAAGGGAGAGCAGTACTTC. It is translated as CASSRAWKGEQYF.

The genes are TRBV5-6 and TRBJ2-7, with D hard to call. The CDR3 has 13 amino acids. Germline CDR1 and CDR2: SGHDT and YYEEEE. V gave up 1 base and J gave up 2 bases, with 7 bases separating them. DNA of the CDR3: TGTGCCAGCAGCTTGAGCCCTCCCTACGAGCAGTACTTC. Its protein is CASSLSPPYEQYF.

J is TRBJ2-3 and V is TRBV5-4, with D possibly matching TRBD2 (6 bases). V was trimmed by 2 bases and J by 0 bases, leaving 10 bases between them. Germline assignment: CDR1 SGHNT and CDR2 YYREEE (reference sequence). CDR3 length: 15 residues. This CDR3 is CASSFGGGSTDTQYF. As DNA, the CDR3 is TGTGCCAGCAGCTTTGGAGGAGGGAGCACAGATACGCAGTATTTT.

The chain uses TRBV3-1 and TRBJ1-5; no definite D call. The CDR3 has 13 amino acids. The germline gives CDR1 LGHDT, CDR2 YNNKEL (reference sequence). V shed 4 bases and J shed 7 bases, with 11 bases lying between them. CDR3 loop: CASSPRPGQPQHF. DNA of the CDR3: TGTGCCAGCAGCCCACGACCCGGGCAGCCCCAGCATTTT.

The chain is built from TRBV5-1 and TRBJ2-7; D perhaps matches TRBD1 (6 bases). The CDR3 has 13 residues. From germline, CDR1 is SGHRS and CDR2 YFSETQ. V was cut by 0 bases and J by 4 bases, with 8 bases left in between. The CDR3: CASSLAGQYEQYF. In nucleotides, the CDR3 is TGCGCCAGCAGCTTGGCCGGACAGTACGAGCAGTACTTC.

The CDR3 region is CASNTNYNEQFF. The CDR3 DNA sequence: TGTGCCAGTAACACAAACTACAATGAGCAGTTCTTC. This rearrangement joins TRBV10-3 to TRBJ2-1; D gene ambiguous. The V end was cut by 10 bases, the J end by 3 bases, with 10 bases between. Germline V gives CDR1 ENHRY, CDR2 SYGVKD. The CDR3 contains 12 residues.

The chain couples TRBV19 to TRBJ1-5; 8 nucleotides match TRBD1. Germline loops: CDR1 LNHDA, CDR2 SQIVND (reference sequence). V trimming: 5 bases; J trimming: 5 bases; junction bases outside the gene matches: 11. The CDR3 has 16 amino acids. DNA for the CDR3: TGTGCCAGTAGTCCTTTAGGACAGGGACCAGATCAGCCCCAGCATTTT. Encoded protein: CASSPLGQGPDQPQHF.

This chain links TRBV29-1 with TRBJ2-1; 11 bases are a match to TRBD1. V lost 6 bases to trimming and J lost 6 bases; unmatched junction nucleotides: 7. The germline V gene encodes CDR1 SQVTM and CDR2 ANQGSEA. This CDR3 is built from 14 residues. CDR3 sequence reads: CSVLWDRGINEQFF. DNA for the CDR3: TGCAGCGTCCTCTGGGACAGGGGGATCAATGAGCAGTTCTTC.

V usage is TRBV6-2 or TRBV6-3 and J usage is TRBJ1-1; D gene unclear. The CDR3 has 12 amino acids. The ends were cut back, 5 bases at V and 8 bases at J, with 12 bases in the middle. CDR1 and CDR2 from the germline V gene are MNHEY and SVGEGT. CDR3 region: CASSPGRVEAFF. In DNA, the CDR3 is TGTGCCAGCAGTCCCGGACGGGTCGAAGCTTTCTTT.

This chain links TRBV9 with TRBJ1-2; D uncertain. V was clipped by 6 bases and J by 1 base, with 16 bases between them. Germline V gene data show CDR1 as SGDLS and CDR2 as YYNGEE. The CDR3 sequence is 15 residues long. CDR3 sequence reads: CASTQKAGLNYGYTF. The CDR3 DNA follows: TGTGCCAGCACTCAAAAGGCAGGACTTAACTATGGCTACACCTTC.

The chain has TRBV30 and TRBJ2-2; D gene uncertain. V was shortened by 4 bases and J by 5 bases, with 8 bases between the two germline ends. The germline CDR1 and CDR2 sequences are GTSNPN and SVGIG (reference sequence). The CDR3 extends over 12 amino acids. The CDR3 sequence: CAWKKGTGELFF. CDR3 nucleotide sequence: TGTGCCTGGAAAAAAGGGACCGGGGAGCTGTTTTTT.

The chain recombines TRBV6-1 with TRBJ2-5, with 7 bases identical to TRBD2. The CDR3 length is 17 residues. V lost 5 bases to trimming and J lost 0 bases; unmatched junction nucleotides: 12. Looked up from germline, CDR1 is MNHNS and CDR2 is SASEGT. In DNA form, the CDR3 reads TGTGCCAGCAGTCCCTTTGAAGGAGCGGGGAACCAAGAGACCCAGTACTTC. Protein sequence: CASSPFEGAGNQETQYF.

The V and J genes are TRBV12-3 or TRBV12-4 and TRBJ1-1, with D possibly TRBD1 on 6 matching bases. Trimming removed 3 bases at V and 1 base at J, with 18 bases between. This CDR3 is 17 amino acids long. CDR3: CASSLSAHRAGNTEAFF. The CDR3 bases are TGTGCCAGCAGTTTGTCCGCACACAGGGCTGGGAACACTGAAGCTTTCTTT.

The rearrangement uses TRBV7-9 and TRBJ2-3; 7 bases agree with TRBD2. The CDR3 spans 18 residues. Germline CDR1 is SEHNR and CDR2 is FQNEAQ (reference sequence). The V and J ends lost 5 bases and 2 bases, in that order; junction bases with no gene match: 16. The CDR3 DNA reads TGTGCCAGCAGCGGGACGGGGAAAGGCGGGAGAGCCACAGATACGCAGTATTTT. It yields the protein CASSGTGKGGRATDTQYF. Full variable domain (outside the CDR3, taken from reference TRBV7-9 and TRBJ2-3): DTGVSQNPRHKITKRGQNVTFRCDPISEHNRLYWYRQTLGQGPEFLTYFQNEAQLEKSRLLSDRFSAERPKGSFSTLEIQRTEQGDSAMYLCASSGTGKGGRATDTQYFGPGTRLTVL.

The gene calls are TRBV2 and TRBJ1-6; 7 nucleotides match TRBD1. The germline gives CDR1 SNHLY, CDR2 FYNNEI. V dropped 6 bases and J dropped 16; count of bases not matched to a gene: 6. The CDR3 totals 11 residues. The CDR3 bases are TGTGCCAGCAGGGACAGGCGCACACTCCACTTT. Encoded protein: CASRDRRTLHF.

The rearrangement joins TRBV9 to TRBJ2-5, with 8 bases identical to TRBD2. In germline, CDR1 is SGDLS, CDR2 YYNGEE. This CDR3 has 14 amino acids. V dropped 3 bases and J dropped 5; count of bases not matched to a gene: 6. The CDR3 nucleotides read TGTGCCAGCAGCGCCCCCGGGGGGGGCGAGACCCAGTACTTC. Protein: CASSAPGGGETQYF.

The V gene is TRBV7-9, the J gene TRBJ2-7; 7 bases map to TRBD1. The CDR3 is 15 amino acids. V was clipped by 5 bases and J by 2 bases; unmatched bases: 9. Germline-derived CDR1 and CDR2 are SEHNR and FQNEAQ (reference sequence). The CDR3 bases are TGTGCCAGCAGCAAGGAACAGGGGTTTACCTACGAGCAGTACTTC. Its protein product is CASSKEQGFTYEQYF.

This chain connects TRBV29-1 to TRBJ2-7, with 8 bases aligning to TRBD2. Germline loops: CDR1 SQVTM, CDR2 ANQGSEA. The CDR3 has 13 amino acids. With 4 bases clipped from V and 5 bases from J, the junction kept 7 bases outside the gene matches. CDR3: CSVVAGPAHEQYF. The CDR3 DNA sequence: TGCAGCGTTGTAGCGGGGCCCGCACACGAGCAGTACTTC.